This TCR beta chain was documented in a study of human T cells and chemical hapten exposure. TCRdb recomputed calls from the 5' RACE reads with MiXCR, one row per CDR3 protein. Here the sample spans under 150,000 distinct CDR3 sequences, 15% to 20% being singletons. Unfractionated whole blood was the source of the extracted total RNA. The CDR3 length is 11 residues. Germline CDR1 reads LGHDT; CDR2 reads YNNKEL (reference sequence). V lost 2 bases, J lost 11 bases, and 10 bases lay in between. This clonotype has a count of ten or more. This clonotype originated in a human donor in good health. J is TRBJ2-7 and V is TRBV3-1; no clear D. The CDR3 DNA reads TGTGCCAGCAGCCAAAACGATAGGGAGTACTTC. It codes for CASSQNDREYF.